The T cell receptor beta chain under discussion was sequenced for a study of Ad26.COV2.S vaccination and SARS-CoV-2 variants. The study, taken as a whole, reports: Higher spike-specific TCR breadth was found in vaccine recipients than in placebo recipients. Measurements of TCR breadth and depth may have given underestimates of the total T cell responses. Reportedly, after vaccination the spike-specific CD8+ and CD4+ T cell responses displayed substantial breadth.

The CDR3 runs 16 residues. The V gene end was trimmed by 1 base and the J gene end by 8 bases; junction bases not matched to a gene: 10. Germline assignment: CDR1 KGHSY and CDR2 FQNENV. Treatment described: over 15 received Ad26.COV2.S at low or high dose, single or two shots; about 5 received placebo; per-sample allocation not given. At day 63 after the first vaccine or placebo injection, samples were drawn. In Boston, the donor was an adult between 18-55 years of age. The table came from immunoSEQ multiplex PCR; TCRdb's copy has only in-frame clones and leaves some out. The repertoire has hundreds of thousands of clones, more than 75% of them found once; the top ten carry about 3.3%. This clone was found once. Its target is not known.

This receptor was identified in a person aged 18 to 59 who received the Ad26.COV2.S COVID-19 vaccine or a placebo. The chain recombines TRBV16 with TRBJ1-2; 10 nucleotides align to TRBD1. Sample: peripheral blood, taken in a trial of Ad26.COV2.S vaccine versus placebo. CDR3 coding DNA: TGTGCCAGCAGCCAATTGGAGGGACAGGGGATGGAAGGCTACACCTTC. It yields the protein CASSQLEGQGMEGYTF.